This T cell receptor beta chain was retrieved from a study of T cells after yellow fever vaccination. This clonotype has only a few counts. TCRdb re-analysed the 5' RACE reads in MiXCR, keeping a single row per CDR3 protein. The table records some 240,000 distinct CDR3 sequences, around 5.3% of them present only once. Germline V gene sequence: CDR1 DFQATT, CDR2 SNEGSKA (reference sequence). The CDR3 length is 15 residues. Trimming took 5 bases from V and 0 from J, leaving 13 bases between them. The V gene is TRBV20-1, the J gene TRBJ1-4; D not resolved. Specimen: CD4+ T cells sorted from PBMCs, collected on the day of the yellow fever booster vaccination. The clonotype originates from a man younger than 35 who received the YFV17D yellow fever vaccine. The CDR3 DNA sequence: TGCAGTGCTGTGGCCCTCGGGGCAACTAATGAAAAACTGTTTTTT. It translates to CSAVALGATNEKLFF.